A selection of T cell receptor beta chains follows, all from one sample in a study of blood T cells in healthy people across ages. TCRdb called the 5' RACE reads again in MiXCR, with one record for every CDR3 protein. The sample has roughly 1.5 million distinct CDR3 sequences; less than 45% are singletons. The sample comprised blood. These receptors originate from a woman under 30 in good health. CDR3s include the opening cysteine and the closing phenylalanine or tryptophan. The D gene is left open where the match is weak. Only part of the rows carry a size: once, few, many, or a class if the clone is expanded.

D gene	clone size	V gene	J gene	CDR3 protein	CDR3 DNA
-	few	TRBV6-1	TRBJ2-7	CASRQYNEQYF	TGTGCCAGCAGGCAATACAATGAGCAGTACTTC
TRBD1	-	TRBV27	TRBJ2-7	CASSLGQGTFEQYF	TGTGCCAGCAGCCTGGGACAGGGAACCTTCGAGCAGTACTTC
-	few	TRBV30	TRBJ2-7	CAWRATETVEQYF	TGTGCCTGGAGGGCGACAGAGACAGTTGAGCAGTACTTC
-	once	TRBV20-1	TRBJ2-7	CSARVRAGNEQYF	TGCAGTGCTAGAGTACGGGCGGGCAACGAGCAGTACTTC
TRBD1	few	TRBV7-8	TRBJ1-1	CASRPRGQNTEAFF	TGTGCCAGCAGGCCTAGGGGGCAGAACACTGAAGCTTTCTTT
-	-	TRBV15	TRBJ2-7	CATSSTLGSEQYF	TGTGCCACCAGCAGTACCTTGGGGAGCGAGCAGTACTTC
-	few	TRBV6-1	TRBJ2-2	CASSEAGQNTGELFF	TGTGCCAGCAGTGAAGCAGGTCAGAACACCGGGGAGCTGTTTTTT
TRBD1	-	TRBV7-6	TRBJ2-7	CASSPWDRDEQYF	TGTGCCAGCAGCCCATGGGACAGGGACGAGCAGTACTTC
TRBD1	-	TRBV4-1	TRBJ1-2	CASRRTGERDYGYTF	TGCGCCAGCAGAAGGACAGGGGAAAGGGACTATGGCTACACCTTC
-	once	TRBV7-2	TRBJ2-1	CASSSRTFAYNEQFF	TGTGCCAGCAGCTCACGGACTTTCGCCTACAATGAGCAGTTCTTC
-	many	TRBV20-1	TRBJ1-4	CSAPETRGEKLFF	TGCAGTGCCCCTGAAACGAGGGGTGAAAAACTGTTTTTT
TRBD2	-	TRBV20-1	TRBJ2-3	CSARSTSGADTQYF	TGCAGTGCTAGGTCGACTAGCGGGGCAGATACGCAGTATTTT
-	-	TRBV20-1	TRBJ2-5	CSASSYGWGPQQYF	TGCAGTGCTAGCTCATATGGGTGGGGGCCCCAGCAGTACTTC
TRBD1	-	TRBV20-1	TRBJ2-4	CSARDRQGQSIQYF	TGCAGTGCTAGAGATAGACAGGGGCAGTCCATTCAGTACTTC
-	few	TRBV5-1	TRBJ1-1	CASSLAPRNTEAFF	TGCGCCAGCAGCTTGGCCCCTCGCAACACTGAAGCTTTCTTT
-	-	TRBV7-6	TRBJ2-3	CASSLRMVITSTDTQYF	TGTGCCAGCAGCTTGCGAATGGTGATAACTAGCACAGATACGCAGTATTTT
-	-	TRBV29-1	TRBJ2-7	CSVSHSYEQYF	TGCAGCGTTTCCCACAGCTACGAGCAGTACTTC
-	-	TRBV4-2	TRBJ1-2	CASSQESGINYGYTF	TGTGCCAGCAGCCAAGAATCCGGGATCAACTATGGCTACACCTTC
-	-	TRBV15	TRBJ2-1	CATSNGQNYNEQFF	TGTGCCACCAGCAACGGACAGAACTACAATGAGCAGTTCTTC
TRBD2	few	TRBV7-2	TRBJ2-3	CASSFTSVTDTQYF	TGTGCCAGCAGCTTTACTAGCGTCACAGATACGCAGTATTTT
-	-	TRBV7-9	TRBJ2-2	CASSLTSPNTGELFF	TGTGCCAGCAGCTTAACCTCACCGAACACCGGGGAGCTGTTTTTT
TRBD1	-	TRBV5-1	TRBJ1-2	CASSTDRGVAGGYTF	TGCGCCAGCAGCACCGACAGGGGAGTAGCGGGCGGCTACACCTTC
TRBD1	-	TRBV20-1	TRBJ1-5	CSASGQGDQPQHF	TGCAGTGCTAGTGGACAGGGAGATCAGCCCCAGCATTTT
TRBD1	-	TRBV20-1	TRBJ1-5	CSGQGGGNQPQHF	TGCAGTGGTCAGGGGGGCGGCAATCAGCCCCAGCATTTT
TRBD1	once	TRBV9	TRBJ1-2	CASGAQGGLEYYGYTF	TGTGCCAGCGGTGCTCAGGGGGGCCTGGAATACTATGGCTACACCTTC
-	-	TRBV20-1	TRBJ1-4	CSARVATRDEKLFF	TGCAGTGCTAGAGTAGCGACACGGGATGAAAAACTGTTTTTT
-	-	TRBV6-5	TRBJ2-3	CASSYWGRGEDTQYF	TGTGCCAGCAGTTACTGGGGCAGGGGCGAAGATACGCAGTATTTT
TRBD1	-	TRBV7-2	TRBJ1-2	CASSFEGGFYGYTF	TGTGCCAGCAGCTTCGAAGGGGGCTTCTATGGCTACACCTTC
TRBD2	-	TRBV20-1	TRBJ2-1	CSARALAGDSAYNEQFF	TGCAGTGCTAGAGCACTAGCGGGGGATAGCGCCTACAATGAGCAGTTCTTC
-	few	TRBV29-1	TRBJ1-2	CSVDGSGGYTF	TGCAGCGTTGACGGTTCAGGCGGCTACACCTTC
TRBD1	-	TRBV12-3/TRBV12-4	TRBJ2-7	CASSFRDSPYNEQYF	TGTGCCAGCAGTTTCAGGGACAGCCCCTACAATGAGCAGTACTTC
-	-	TRBV24-1	TRBJ2-5	CATSDFLRNEQYF	TGTGCCACCAGTGATTTCCTCCGGAATGAGCAGTACTTC
-	few	TRBV10-2	TRBJ1-6	CASSESPFKPLHF	TGCGCCAGCAGTGAGTCACCTTTCAAGCCCCTCCACTTT
-	many	TRBV9	TRBJ2-3	CASLGASTDTQYF	TGTGCCAGCCTCGGGGCTAGCACAGATACGCAGTATTTT
-	few	TRBV27	TRBJ2-2	CASSLKGGTGELFF	TGTGCCAGCAGTTTAAAGGGTGGGACCGGGGAGCTGTTTTTT
TRBD1	few	TRBV10-3	TRBJ1-2	CAIRGDSNYGYTF	TGTGCCATCAGGGGGGACAGCAACTATGGCTACACCTTC
-	-	TRBV12-5	TRBJ2-1	CASGSRTSNEQFF	TGTGCTAGTGGCTCCAGGACCAGCAATGAGCAGTTCTTC
-	-	TRBV7-9	TRBJ1-6	CASSGSGGYSPLHF	TGTGCCAGCAGCGGGAGTGGGGGATACTCACCCCTCCACTTT
-	few	TRBV29-1	TRBJ1-4	CSVDSRGDEKLFF	TGCAGCGTTGATTCCAGGGGTGATGAAAAACTGTTTTTT
-	-	TRBV20-1	TRBJ1-1	CSARLGQAFF	TGCAGTGCTAGACTGGGACAAGCTTTCTTT
-	-	TRBV7-2	TRBJ2-2	CASTGQGGYTGELFF	TGTGCCAGCACCGGTCAGGGGGGCTACACCGGGGAGCTGTTTTTT
TRBD2	many	TRBV20-1	TRBJ2-7	CSARAGGRHYEQYF	TGCAGTGCGCGAGCGGGGGGGAGGCACTACGAGCAGTACTTC
-	once	TRBV7-9	TRBJ1-1	CASSPTQFSGLTGTEAFF	TGTGCCAGCAGCCCAACCCAATTTTCAGGTCTTACGGGGACTGAAGCTTTCTTT
TRBD2	-	TRBV20-1	TRBJ2-1	CSAPDLASGLETQFF	TGCAGCGCGCCGGATCTGGCTAGCGGGTTAGAGACCCAGTTCTTC
-	once	TRBV6-6	TRBJ1-1	CASSYSAGAGAEAFF	TGTGCCAGCAGTTACTCGGCGGGGGCCGGGGCTGAAGCTTTCTTT
TRBD2	-	TRBV9	TRBJ2-7	CASSVEASGSHEQYF	TGTGCCAGCAGCGTAGAGGCTAGCGGGAGCCACGAGCAGTACTTC
TRBD1	-	TRBV29-1	TRBJ2-7	CSVEDRNRGNYEQYF	TGCAGCGTTGAAGACCGGAACAGGGGAAACTACGAGCAGTACTTC
-	-	TRBV20-1	TRBJ2-4	CSARGVATYNEQYF	TGCAGTGCTAGAGGCGTAGCAACCTACAATGAGCAGTACTTC
TRBD1	-	TRBV25-1	TRBJ2-5	CASSAGTGVGKTQYF	TGTGCCAGCAGTGCCGGGACAGGGGTAGGGAAGACCCAGTACTTC
-	-	TRBV4-2	TRBJ2-7	CASSLDTESYEQYF	TGTGCCAGCAGCCTGGACACGGAGAGCTACGAGCAGTACTTC
-	-	TRBV20-1	TRBJ2-6	CSATTVSGANVLTF	TGCAGTGCCACGACAGTCTCTGGGGCCAACGTCCTGACTTTC
TRBD2	-	TRBV20-1	TRBJ2-3	CSRGDTHTDTQYF	TGCAGCCGGGGGGATACCCACACAGATACGCAGTATTTT
-	many	TRBV5-1	TRBJ2-7	CASSLEGGEQYF	TGCGCCAGCAGCTTGGAAGGCGGTGAGCAGTACTTC
-	-	TRBV6-6	TRBJ1-2	CASRINRDHYGYTF	TGTGCCAGCAGAATTAACCGGGACCACTATGGCTACACCTTC